A single sample gave rise to the 24 T cell receptor beta chains below, sequenced in a study of pediatric ulcerative colitis. Sequencing was performed with immunoSEQ multiplex PCR; in TCRdb, only in-frame clones are kept and a portion is missing. The sample lists tens of thousands of clones; about three quarters were seen once. Sequenced sample: blood. The receptors were sampled from a boy aged 5-17 years with moderate ulcerative colitis.

J is TRBJ2-5 and V is TRBV7-9; D may correspond to TRBD1 or TRBD2 (6 bases each). Looked up from germline, CDR1 is SEHNR and CDR2 is FQNEAQ (reference sequence). Trimming shortened V by 5 bases and J by 5 bases, and 18 bases separated the two germline ends. This CDR3 is built from 15 residues. CDR3 DNA: TGTGCCAGCAGCCCCACCCCCAGGGGACTGGAGACCCAGTACTTC. Translation gives CASSPTPRGLETQYF.

V gene TRBV2 combines with J gene TRBJ2-5; D tentatively reads TRBD1 or TRBD2 (5 bases each). CDR3 length: 12 amino acids. Germline lookup yields CDR1 SNHLY and CDR2 FYNNEI. The V end was cut by 7 bases, the J end by 5 bases, with 11 bases between. As DNA, the CDR3 is TGTGCCAGCAAAAGAGAGGGGGAGACCCAGTACTTC. Translation gives CASKREGETQYF.

Here the CDR3 reads CASSPTGQGLGAQPQHF. Written as DNA, the CDR3 is TGTGCCAGCTCACCGACGGGACAGGGGCTAGGTGCTCAGCCCCAGCATTTT. This chain connects TRBV18 to TRBJ1-5, with 10 bases lining up with TRBD1. The trim removed 3 bases at V and 6 bases at J, leaving 11 bases unmatched. Germline V CDR1 and CDR2: KGHSH, LQKENI. The length of the CDR3 is 17 residues.

The chain carries TRBV7-9 and TRBJ1-4; possibly TRBD1 for D (5 bases). The CDR3 consists of 15 residues. V dropped 6 bases and J dropped 6 bases, with 17 bases sitting between them. Per germline, CDR1 SEHNR and CDR2 FQNEAQ (reference sequence). The CDR3 region is CASSAGQSGHEKLFF. The CDR3 region has the DNA TGTGCCAGCAGTGCAGGGCAATCTGGGCATGAAAAACTGTTTTTT. Complete variable domain (other parts from reference TRBV7-9 and TRBJ1-4): DTGVSQNPRHKITKRGQNVTFRCDPISEHNRLYWYRQTLGQGPEFLTYFQNEAQLEKSRLLSDRFSAERPKGSFSTLEIQRTEQGDSAMYLCASSAGQSGHEKLFFGSGTQLSVL.

The V gene is TRBV7-9, the J gene TRBJ2-2; 10 bases line up with TRBD1. The ends lost 4 bases at V and 1 base at J; junction bases unmatched: 9. The CDR3 consists of 18 residues. Germline V gene lookup returns CDR1 SEHNR and CDR2 FQNEAQ (reference sequence). CDR3 residues: CASSSRVRDRGNTGELFF. For the CDR3, the DNA is TGTGCCAGCAGCTCCCGGGTGAGGGACAGGGGGAACACCGGGGAGCTGTTTTTT.

This chain uses TRBV29-1 with TRBJ2-7; D is unclear. Germline V gene lookup returns CDR1 SQVTM and CDR2 ANQGSEA. This CDR3 is built from 14 residues. V gave up 6 bases and J gave up 3 bases, with 18 bases separating them. CDR3 sequence (DNA): TGCAGCGTCTCTCCAAGACTCCACAGCTACGAGCAGTACTTC. Translating gives CSVSPRLHSYEQYF.

V and J are TRBV5-1 and TRBJ2-7, with 8 bases matching TRBD2. V was pared by 0 bases and J by 6 bases, with 11 bases of the junction left unmatched. This CDR3 region has 16 residues. Germline V lookup: CDR1 SGHRS, CDR2 YFSETQ. CDR3 bases: TGCGCCAGCAGCTTGGGTAGCGGGATTCCCTTGCCCGAGCAGTACTTC. Translation gives CASSLGSGIPLPEQYF.

The chain recombines TRBV15 with TRBJ2-3; D not certain. Trimming removed 0 bases from V and 6 bases from J, with 4 bases in between. Germline CDR1 is LNHNV and CDR2 is YYDKDF (reference sequence). The CDR3 loop spans 12 amino acids. The CDR3 DNA follows: TGTGCCACCAGCAGAGATGAGGATACGCAGTATTTT. Protein sequence: CATSRDEDTQYF.

The rearrangement joins TRBV7-2 to TRBJ2-7; D possibly corresponds to TRBD1 (6 bases). CDR3 length: 14 residues. The germline V gene encodes CDR1 SGHTA and CDR2 FQGNSA. With 7 bases removed from V and 0 bases from J, the gap between germline ends came to 13 bases. CDR3 sequence (DNA): TGTGCCAGCACCTCAAACAGGGTCTCCTACGAGCAGTACTTC. Translated: CASTSNRVSYEQYF.

This clone came up a few times. The CDR3 is CASSRQGQNYEQYF. The CDR3 region has the DNA TGCGCCAGCAGCCGGCAGGGGCAAAACTACGAGCAGTACTTC. V gene TRBV5-1 combines with J gene TRBJ2-7; tentative D call: TRBD1 (6 bases). CDR1 and CDR2 (germline): SGHRS, YFSETQ. The CDR3 consists of 14 residues. V lost 4 bases to trimming and J lost 3 bases, with 14 bases between them.

The chain uses TRBV9 and TRBJ2-3, with D uncertain. Germline CDR1 is SGDLS and CDR2 is YYNGEE. This CDR3 is 17 amino acids long. Trimming left V 4 bases short and J 4 bases short, with 22 bases between. CDR3 DNA sequence: TGTGCCAGCAGCCCCGAAAGATATCCGACATGGGCAGATACGCAGTATTTT. It codes for CASSPERYPTWADTQYF.

The chain couples TRBV4-1 to TRBJ2-7, with 10 bases fitting TRBD1. Germline lookup yields CDR1 MGHRA and CDR2 YSYEKL. The length of the CDR3 is 15 residues. J gave up 1 base and V 4 bases, and 4 bases lay outside the gene matches. The chain's CDR3 is CASSPLGQGSYEQYF. The CDR3 bases are TGCGCCAGCAGCCCGCTGGGACAGGGGTCCTACGAGCAGTACTTC.

V gene TRBV27 combines with J gene TRBJ1-2; D gene ambiguous. Germline CDR1 is MNHEY and CDR2 is SMNVEV (reference sequence). CDR3 size: 16 residues. V was shortened by 5 bases and J by 4 bases, with 20 bases between the two germline ends. The CDR3 loop reads CASSLGRSRTFYGYTF. CDR3 coding DNA: TGTGCCAGCAGTCTAGGACGGAGTAGGACGTTCTATGGCTACACCTTC.

The V call is TRBV6-1, the J call TRBJ1-5; possible D gene TRBD1, 5 bases. The CDR3 has 14 residues. CDR1 MNHNS and CDR2 SASEGT come from the germline V gene. V was cut by 2 bases and J by 3 bases, with 8 bases left in between. CDR3 residues: CASSEQGINQPQHF. Written as DNA, the CDR3 is TGTGCCAGCAGTGAACAGGGAATCAATCAGCCCCAGCATTTT.

The CDR3 coding sequence is TGTGCCTGGAAACCCAAGGGTGGGGAATATAGCAATCAGCCCCAGCATTTT. Translation: CAWKPKGGEYSNQPQHF. The chain uses TRBV30 and TRBJ1-5; no clear D. With 4 bases removed from V and 0 bases from J, the gap between germline ends came to 19 bases. The CDR3 sequence is 17 residues long. Germline CDR1 GTSNPN, CDR2 SVGIG (reference sequence). Using reference TRBV30 and TRBJ1-5 for the parts outside the CDR3, the full variable domain is SQTIHQWPATLVQPVGSPLSLECTVEGTSNPNLYWYRQAAGRGLQLLFYSVGIGQISSEVPQNLSASRPQDRQFILSSKKLLLSDSGFYLCAWKPKGGEYSNQPQHFGDGTRLSIL.

V usage is TRBV5-4 and J usage is TRBJ2-3; D uncertain. CDR3 size: 13 residues. Germline loops: CDR1 SGHNT, CDR2 YYREEE (reference sequence). With 3 bases removed from V and 0 bases from J, the gap between germline ends came to 5 bases. The CDR3 here is CASSSQSTDTQYF. DNA for the CDR3: TGTGCCAGCAGCTCGCAAAGCACAGATACGCAGTATTTT.

J is TRBJ1-2 and V is TRBV28, with 8 nucleotides matching TRBD1. This CDR3 has 16 residues. The ends lost 5 bases at V and 7 bases at J; junction bases unmatched: 15. Germline V gene lookup returns CDR1 MDHEN and CDR2 SYDVKM. As DNA, the CDR3 is TGTGCCAGCAGTCAGGGCCACGGACGGACAGGGTTTGGCTACACCTTC. It translates to CASSQGHGRTGFGYTF.

V usage is TRBV9 and J usage is TRBJ2-5; possibly TRBD2 for D (6 bases). The length of the CDR3 is 16 residues. The V gene lost 0 bases and the J gene lost 5 bases, with 17 bases spanning the gap. CDR1 SGDLS and CDR2 YYNGEE come from the germline V gene. The CDR3 DNA reads TGTGCCAGCAGCGTAGGCGGAGGGGCTGGGTTGGAGACCCAGTACTTC. This encodes CASSVGGGAGLETQYF.

This clone was counted a few times. The chain has TRBV11-3 and TRBJ1-1; possibly TRBD1 for D (5 bases). Per germline, CDR1 SGHNT and CDR2 YENEEA. V lost 11 bases and J 6 bases, leaving 16 bases between the germline ends. This CDR3 spans 12 amino acids. CDR3 amino acids: CASGGVGAEAFF. CDR3 sequence (DNA): TGTGCCTCCGGGGGGGTCGGGGCTGAAGCTTTCTTT.

The chain uses TRBV21-1 and TRBJ1-1. TRBV21-1 is deemed a pseudogene. This CDR3 has 12 amino acids. The chain's CDR3 is CASSKGWGEAFF. In nucleotides, the CDR3 is TGTGCCAGCAGCAAGGGGTGGGGAGAAGCTTTCTTT.

This chain's CDR3 is CASSYQKRETQYF. The CDR3 region has the DNA TGTGCCAGCAGTTACCAGAAAAGGGAGACCCAGTACTTC. V and J are TRBV6-5 and TRBJ2-5; D is uncertain. This CDR3 has 13 residues. With 2 bases removed from V and 5 bases from J, the gap between germline ends came to 9 bases. CDR1 is MNHEY and CDR2 is SVGAGI in the germline V gene.

This clone occurred once. The chain combines TRBV30 with TRBJ1-5; D is unclear. Germline CDR1 reads GTSNPN; CDR2 reads SVGIG (reference sequence). The V and J ends lost 0 bases and 4 bases respectively, with 7 bases between them. This CDR3 contains 13 residues. CDR3 DNA: TGTGCCTGGAGTGTAGAAGGGAATCAGCCCCAGCATTTT. Its translation is CAWSVEGNQPQHF.

V usage is TRBV6-1 and J usage is TRBJ2-7; 8 bases agree with TRBD2. This CDR3 has 14 amino acids. Germline assignment: CDR1 MNHNS and CDR2 SASEGT. With V trimmed by 6 bases and J by 3 bases, 7 bases remained unmatched. In DNA, the CDR3 is TGTGCCAGCAGATCCGGGACTAGGGTCTACGAGCAGTACTTC. Residues: CASRSGTRVYEQYF.

The V call is TRBV7-3, the J call TRBJ2-2, with D unresolved. CDR3 length: 12 residues. Per the germline V gene, CDR1 is SGHTA and CDR2 is FQGTGA. The V end lost 8 bases, the J end lost 6 bases, and 10 bases lay between the germline ends. The CDR3 region has the DNA TGTGCCAGCGGGGTCCGGTCCGGGGAGCTGTTTTTT. This codes for CASGVRSGELFF.